Listed below are T cell receptor beta chains from one sample, sequenced in a study of cytomegalovirus exposure and HLA in healthy donors. Only in-frame clones appear in the TCRdb table, and some are missing; sequencing was by immunoSEQ multiplex PCR. The profile shows roughly 150,000 clones, around 80% of them singletons. The sequenced sample consisted of PBMCs. These receptors came from a man aged 18 to 30 in good health and CMV-seronegative. Both conserved end residues are part of each CDR3. A D gene is named only where the DNA matches it firmly. Only some rows state a clone size, as once, few, many or a class for expanded clones.

TRBV28	TRBJ2-7	.	.	TGTGCCAGCAGCCAGATGGGGGAAGGGGGGGCGTCCTACGAGCAGTACTTC	CASSQMGEGGASYEQYF
TRBV7-2	TRBJ2-2	.	TRBD2	TGTGCCAGCAGCTTAGAAGCTAGCGGGAGTGTGTTTTTT	CASSLEASGSVFF
TRBV10-1	TRBJ2-1	.	.	TGCGCCAGCAGTGAGTCTTCCTACAATGAGCGGTTCTTC	CASSESSYNERFF
TRBV28	TRBJ2-1	.	TRBD2	TGTGCCAGCAGTCCCGGGACTAGCGGGAGCTATTCCTACAATGAGCAGTTCTTC	CASSPGTSGSYSYNEQFF
TRBV28	TRBJ1-5	.	TRBD1	TGTGCCAGCAGACCAACGGGACAGGTGGAACAGCCCCAGCATTTT	CASRPTGQVEQPQHF
TRBV29-1	TRBJ2-7	.	.	TGCAGCGTCCGGAGACAGTCCGAGCAGTACTTC	CSVRRQSEQYF
TRBV14	TRBJ2-1	.	.	TGTGCCAGCAGCCCCCCCGGGTGGTACCAGGGGTCCAATGAGCAGTTCTTC	CASSPPGWYQGSNEQFF
TRBV21-1	TRBJ2-1	.	.	TGTGCCAGCAGCAAACGGGGGATCGATTACAATGAGCAGTTCTTC	CASSKRGIDYNEQFF
TRBV5-1	TRBJ2-2	.	.	TGCGCCAGCAGCCCCGCGGGCGGTTCGAACACCGGGGAGCTGTTTTTT	CASSPAGGSNTGELFF
TRBV6-5	TRBJ2-1	.	TRBD2	TGTGCCAGCAGTTACTCGGCGGGAGCAATCAACAATGAGCAGTTCTTC	CASSYSAGAINNEQFF
TRBV27	TRBJ2-3	.	.	TGTGCCAGCAGCGAGCGAATTCACGATACGCAGTATTTT	CASSERIHDTQYF
TRBV25-1	TRBJ2-7	.	.	TGTGCCAGCAGTAGCCCGGTAGTCTACGAGCAGTACTTC	CASSSPVVYEQYF
TRBV10-3	TRBJ2-1	few	.	TGTGCCATCAGTGATCAGCGGAACTCCTACAATGAGCAGTTCTTC	CAISDQRNSYNEQFF
TRBV6-5	TRBJ2-7	.	TRBD1	TGTGCCAGCAGGACAGGGGGCGAGCAGTACTTC	CASRTGGEQYF
TRBV27	TRBJ1-5	.	.	TGTCCCAGGTCCGCGGTAGGGGCCGGCAATCAGCCCCAGCATTTT	CPRSAVGAGNQPQHF
TRBV5-4	TRBJ2-1	once	TRBD2	TGTGCCAGCAGCTTGGATGGGACTAGCGGATACAATGAGCAGTTCTTC	CASSLDGTSGYNEQFF
TRBV4-3	TRBJ2-7	few	.	TGCGCCAGCAGCCAATTTAGCGGCAGCGAGCAGTACTTC	CASSQFSGSEQYF
TRBV7-2	TRBJ2-5	few	TRBD2	TGTGCCAGCAGCTTGGCTAGCGGGATCGGGGAGACCCAGTACTTC	CASSLASGIGETQYF
TRBV27	TRBJ1-4	.	.	TGTGCCAGCGGGACTACAGGGAATCCTAATGAAAAACTGTTTTTT	CASGTTGNPNEKLFF
TRBV7-6	TRBJ2-2	.	.	TGTGCCAGCAGCGCCGTTGAGGGCCCCGGGGAGCTGTTTTTT	CASSAVEGPGELFF
TRBV7-9	TRBJ2-3	.	.	TGTGCCAGCAGCTTACGTGGAGGTACGCAGTATTTT	CASSLRGGTQYF
TRBV4-3	TRBJ2-1	.	TRBD2	TGCGCCAGCAGCCAACCCCCTGCCCTAGCGGGAGCCTACAATGAGCAGTTCTTC	CASSQPPALAGAYNEQFF
TRBV6-5	TRBJ2-7	.	TRBD1	TGTGCCAGCAGACCCGGGACAGGGGCCCCCTACGAGCAGTACTTC	CASRPGTGAPYEQYF
TRBV5-6	TRBJ2-5	.	TRBD2	TGTGCCAGCGCCTGGGGGACTAGCGGGGGAGAGACCCAGTACTTC	CASAWGTSGGETQYF
TRBV28	TRBJ1-3	.	TRBD1	TGTGCCAGCGCGACAGGGGTCTCTGGAAACACCATATATTTT	CASATGVSGNTIYF
TRBV27	TRBJ1-1	.	.	TGTGCCAGCATGGGCGGGGGCCTTGAAGCTTTCTTT	CASMGGGLEAFF
TRBV11-2	TRBJ1-3	.	.	TGTGCCAGCAGCTTCGACCAGGGTTTGGGTGGAAACACCATATATTTT	CASSFDQGLGGNTIYF
TRBV7-9	TRBJ2-5	few	TRBD2	TGTGCCAGCACCAACCCGGGACTAGCGGGAGTGGAGACCCAGTACTTC	CASTNPGLAGVETQYF
TRBV10-3	TRBJ2-7	.	TRBD1	TGTGCCACCGGGACAGGGGATTCCTACGAGCAGTACTTC	CATGTGDSYEQYF
TRBV6-5	TRBJ2-7	.	TRBD2	TGTGCCAGCAGTCTCCGGACTAGCGCCCACGAGCAGTACTTC	CASSLRTSAHEQYF
TRBV6-5	TRBJ2-4	.	TRBD2	TGTGCCAGCAGTTACAGACTAGCGGGAGGGCCCCACATTCAGTACTTC	CASSYRLAGGPHIQYF
TRBV29-1	TRBJ2-5	.	.	TGCAGCGTTGAGCGGCGGGACCGGAACATGGAGACCCAGTACTTC	CSVERRDRNMETQYF
TRBV4-3	TRBJ2-7	.	.	TGCGCCAGCAGCCAAGACCGGAGGAACGAGCAGTACTTC	CASSQDRRNEQYF